This entry concerns a single TCR beta chain. The antigen is undetermined. The data are from a study of cytomegalovirus exposure and HLA in healthy donors. At the level of the study: A prior analysis found roughly 100 million unique TCR beta sequences from 170 million or so T cells.

The PCR employed 60 Vbeta primers together with 13 Jbeta primers. Some clones are missing from TCRdb's copy, which holds only in-frame ones; the method was immunoSEQ multiplex PCR. This table has roughly 35,000 clones, 53% appearing once. Study results and limitations: Most TCR beta V segments were productive about 87% or about 30% of the time in an earlier analysis. Certain indistinguishable V segments, among them TRBV6-2 and TRBV6-3, were excluded.

CDR1 and CDR2 (germline): SGHRS, YFSETQ. V lost 0 bases, J lost 7 bases, and 5 bases stayed unmatched. The CDR3 is 14 amino acids. Donors likely had unrecorded immune exposures despite being nominally healthy when sampled. The sequence derives from a woman aged 40 to 50 in good health and CMV-seropositive. Sequenced sample: PBMCs. The chain is built from TRBV5-1 and TRBJ2-7; 9 positions agree with TRBD2. CDR3 residues: CASSLGAGGGEQYF. Here the CDR3 DNA reads TGCGCCAGCAGCTTGGGAGCGGGGGGAGGGGAGCAGTACTTC.